Listed below are T cell receptor beta chains from one sample, sequenced in a study of T-cell reconstitution after alpha-beta-depleted transplantation in children. Each CDR3 protein is one row after TCRdb ran MiXCR on the PCR reads. The table lists about 600,000 distinct CDR3 sequences, about 10% of them singletons. Specimen: PBMCs from the stem cell graft donor, collected from the stem cell graft. These TCRs come from a human donor who donated a stem cell graft to a child with acute myeloid leukemia. Each CDR3 is given with its conserved first and last residue. A D gene is named only where the DNA matches it firmly. Size is stated for part of the rows, as once, few or many counts, or as a class when the clone is expanded.

V,J,size,D,CDR3,DNA
TRBV7-3,TRBJ2-1,NA,NA,CASTPGAPTHNEQFF,TGTGCCAGCACCCCTGGGGCCCCGACCCACAATGAGCAGTTCTTC
TRBV4-3,TRBJ2-3,NA,NA,CASSPGAVGSTDTQYF,TGCGCCAGCAGCCCCGGGGCAGTCGGTAGCACAGATACGCAGTATTTT
TRBV18,TRBJ2-7,once,TRBD1,CASSPGQGPHYEQYF,TGTGCCAGCTCACCGGGACAGGGGCCGCATTACGAGCAGTACTTC
TRBV10-3,TRBJ2-3,few,NA,CAISQGLDRDTQYF,TGTGCCATCAGTCAGGGGCTTGACAGGGATACGCAGTATTTT
TRBV20-1,TRBJ1-1,NA,NA,CSARAHKKAGGTEAFF,TGCAGTGCTAGAGCCCATAAGAAGGCGGGGGGCACTGAAGCTTTCTTT
TRBV7-3,TRBJ2-3,few,NA,CASSRGGSADTQYF,TGTGCCAGCAGCCGGGGCGGGTCGGCAGATACGCAGTATTTT
TRBV18,TRBJ2-1,few,TRBD2,CASSPEASGLLYNEQFF,TGTGCCAGCTCACCAGAGGCTAGCGGCCTACTTTACAATGAGCAGTTCTTC
TRBV20-1,TRBJ2-7,many,NA,CSASGGRDPYEQYF,TGCAGTGCCTCAGGCGGGCGGGACCCCTACGAGCAGTACTTC
TRBV6-1,TRBJ2-7,few,NA,CASITIPQGIGEQYF,TGTGCCAGCATCACAATCCCTCAGGGGATCGGCGAGCAGTACTTC
TRBV27,TRBJ2-1,many,TRBD1,CATQRGRGFYNEQFF,TGTGCCACACAAAGGGGCAGGGGGTTCTACAATGAGCAGTTCTTC
TRBV30,TRBJ2-3,NA,NA,CALGWDTQYF,TGTGCCCTCGGGTGGGATACGCAGTATTTT
TRBV9,TRBJ2-5,NA,NA,CASSVGQAGETQYF,TGTGCCAGCAGCGTAGGCCAGGCTGGAGAGACCCAGTACTTC
TRBV20-1,TRBJ2-2,NA,TRBD2,CSATEAGGPIGELFF,TGCAGTGCTACCGAAGCGGGAGGGCCGATCGGGGAGCTGTTTTTT
TRBV7-3,TRBJ2-1,many,NA,CASSDNFTPRNEQFF,TGTGCCAGCAGCGATAACTTCACCCCCCGCAATGAGCAGTTCTTC
TRBV25-1,TRBJ1-5,NA,NA,CASSKEGFQPQHF,TGTGCCAGCAGTAAAGAAGGTTTCCAGCCCCAGCATTTT
TRBV19,TRBJ1-2,few,NA,CASSIGRDYGYTF,TGTGCCAGTAGTATCGGGAGAGACTATGGCTACACCTTC
TRBV6-1,TRBJ2-7,few,NA,CASSERWGLNEQYF,TGTGCCAGCAGTGAGCGTTGGGGCTTAAACGAGCAGTACTTC
TRBV9,TRBJ1-1,many,NA,CASSTLGGTEAFF,TGTGCCAGCAGCACTCTTGGGGGCACTGAAGCTTTCTTT
TRBV20-1,TRBJ1-1,NA,NA,CCARNRARGGDTEAFF,TGCTGTGCTAGAAACAGGGCGAGGGGAGGGGACACTGAAGCTTTCTTT
TRBV25-1,TRBJ2-5,many,NA,CASSETLLFSRQETQYF,TGTGCCAGCAGTGAAACCCTCCTGTTTAGCCGCCAAGAGACCCAGTACTTC
TRBV6-5,TRBJ2-7,many,TRBD2,CASQTSSGSYEQYF,TGTGCCAGCCAAACCTCTAGCGGGAGCTACGAGCAGTACTTC
TRBV2,TRBJ2-1,NA,NA,CASGYYNEQFF,TGTGCCAGCGGTTATTACAATGAGCAGTTCTTC
TRBV30,TRBJ1-5,NA,NA,CAWSVLGRGQPQHF,TGTGCCTGGAGTGTACTGGGCAGGGGTCAGCCCCAGCATTTT